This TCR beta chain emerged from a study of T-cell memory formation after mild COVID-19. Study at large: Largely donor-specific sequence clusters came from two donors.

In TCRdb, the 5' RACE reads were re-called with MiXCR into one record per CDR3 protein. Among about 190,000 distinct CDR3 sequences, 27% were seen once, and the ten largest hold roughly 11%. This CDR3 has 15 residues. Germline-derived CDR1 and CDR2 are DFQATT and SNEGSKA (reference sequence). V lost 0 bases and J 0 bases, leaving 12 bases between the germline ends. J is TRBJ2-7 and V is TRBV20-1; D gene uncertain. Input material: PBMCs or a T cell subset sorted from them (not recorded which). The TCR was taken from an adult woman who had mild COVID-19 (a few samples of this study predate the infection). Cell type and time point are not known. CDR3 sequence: CSARDRVESSYEQYF. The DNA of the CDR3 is TGCAGTGCTAGAGATCGGGTGGAGAGCTCCTACGAGCAGTACTTC.